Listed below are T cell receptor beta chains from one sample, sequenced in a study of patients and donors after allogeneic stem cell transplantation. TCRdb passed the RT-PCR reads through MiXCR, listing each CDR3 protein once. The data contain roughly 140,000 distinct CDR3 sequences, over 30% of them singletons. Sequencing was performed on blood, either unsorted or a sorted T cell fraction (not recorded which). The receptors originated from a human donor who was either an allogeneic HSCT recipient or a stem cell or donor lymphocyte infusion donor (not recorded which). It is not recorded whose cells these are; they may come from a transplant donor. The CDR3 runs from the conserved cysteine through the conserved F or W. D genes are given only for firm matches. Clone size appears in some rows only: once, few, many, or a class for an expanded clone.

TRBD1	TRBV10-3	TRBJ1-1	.	CAIRPENRGKNTEAFF	TGTGCCATCAGGCCCGAAAACAGGGGAAAGAACACTGAAGCTTTCTTT
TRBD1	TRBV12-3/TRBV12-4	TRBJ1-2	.	CASSLLDRGAYGYTF	TGTGCCAGCAGTTTATTGGACAGGGGTGCCTATGGCTACACCTTC
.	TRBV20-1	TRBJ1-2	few	CSAERIVRWTTNYGYTF	TGCAGTGCTGAACGGATAGTTAGGTGGACTACTAACTATGGCTACACCTTC
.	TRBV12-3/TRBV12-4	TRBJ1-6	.	CASSLGTAGSPLHF	TGTGCCAGCAGTTTAGGAACGGCGGGTTCACCCCTCCACTTT
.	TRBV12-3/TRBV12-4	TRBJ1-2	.	CASSRPGLQGLGGYTF	TGTGCCAGCAGCCGCCCGGGCCTGCAGGGACTTGGTGGCTACACCTTC
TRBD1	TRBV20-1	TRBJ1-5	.	CSARDGTGVYNQPQHF	TGCAGTGCTAGAGATGGGACAGGGGTTTACAATCAGCCCCAGCATTTT
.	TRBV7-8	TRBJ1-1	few	CASSLNGRDTEAFF	TGTGCCAGCAGCTTAAACGGCAGGGACACTGAAGCTTTCTTT
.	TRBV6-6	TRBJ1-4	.	CASSYTGTGNEKLFF	TGTGCCAGCAGTTACACGGGAACGGGGAATGAAAAACTGTTTTTT
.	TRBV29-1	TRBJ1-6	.	CSVLQAGPNSPLHF	TGCAGCGTTCTCCAGGCAGGGCCCAATTCACCCCTCCACTTT
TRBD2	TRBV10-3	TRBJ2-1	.	CALSGGADNEQFF	TGTGCCCTAAGCGGGGGGGCCGACAATGAGCAGTTCTTC
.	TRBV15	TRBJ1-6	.	CATLMAGAYNSPLHF	TGTGCCACCCTCATGGCTGGGGCCTATAATTCACCCCTCCACTTT
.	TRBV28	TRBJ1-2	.	CASSGRQVANYGYTF	TGTGCCAGCAGTGGCAGGCAGGTAGCTAACTATGGCTACACCTTC
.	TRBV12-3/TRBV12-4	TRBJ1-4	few	CASSFDEKLFF	TGTGCCAGCAGTTTCGATGAAAAACTGTTTTTT
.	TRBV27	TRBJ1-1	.	CASSSAQTVNTEAFF	TGTGCCAGCAGTTCCGCCCAGACAGTAAACACTGAAGCTTTCTTT
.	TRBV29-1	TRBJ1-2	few	CSVPRGGSSNYGYTF	TGCAGCGTCCCACGCGGAGGGAGTTCTAACTATGGCTACACCTTC
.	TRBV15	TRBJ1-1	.	CATSGGKDTEAFF	TGTGCCACCAGCGGGGGGAAGGACACTGAAGCTTTCTTT
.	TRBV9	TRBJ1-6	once	CASSHGGVFSYNSPLHF	TGTGCCAGCAGCCATGGGGGGGTTTTCTCCTATAATTCACCCCTCCACTTT
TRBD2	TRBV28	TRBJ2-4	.	CASSPLAGVAKNIQYF	TGTGCCAGCAGTCCTCTAGCGGGGGTAGCCAAAAACATTCAGTACTTC
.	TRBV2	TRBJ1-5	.	CASSEANQPQHF	TGTGCCAGCAGTGAAGCCAATCAGCCCCAGCATTTT
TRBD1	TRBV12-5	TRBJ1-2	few	CASGLEDRVGGYTF	TGTGCTAGTGGTTTGGAGGACAGGGTCGGAGGCTACACCTTC
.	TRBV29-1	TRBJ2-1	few	CSDRSRYNEQFF	TGCAGCGACAGATCCCGATACAATGAGCAGTTCTTC
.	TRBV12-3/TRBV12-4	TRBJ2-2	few	CASSLAGRTGELFF	TGTGCCAGCAGTTTAGCAGGCAGAACCGGGGAGCTGTTTTTT
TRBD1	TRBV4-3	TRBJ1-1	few	CASSQDTGAEAFF	TGCGCCAGCAGCCAGGACACAGGGGCTGAAGCTTTCTTT
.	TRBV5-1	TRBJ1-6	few	CASSLETGRGSPLHF	TGCGCCAGCAGCTTGGAAACAGGGAGGGGTTCACCCCTCCACTTT
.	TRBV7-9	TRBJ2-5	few	CASSLGADPWETQYF	TGTGCCAGCAGCTTAGGGGCTGATCCGTGGGAGACCCAGTACTTC
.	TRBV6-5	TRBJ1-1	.	CASGYKIPEAFF	TGTGCCAGCGGGTACAAAATCCCTGAAGCTTTCTTT
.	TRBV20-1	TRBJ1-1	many	CSATPLRRLNTEAFF	TGCAGTGCTACGCCCTTGAGGCGTTTGAACACTGAAGCTTTCTTT
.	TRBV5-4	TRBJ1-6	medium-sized	CASSLDGGYSYNSPLHF	TGTGCCAGCAGCTTGGATGGTGGTTACTCCTATAATTCACCCCTCCACTTT
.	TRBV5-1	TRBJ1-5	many	CASSPDGDSNQPQHF	TGCGCCAGCAGCCCGGACGGGGACAGCAATCAGCCCCAGCATTTT
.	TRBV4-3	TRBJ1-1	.	CASSQASRAGEAFF	TGCGCCAGCAGCCAAGCTAGTAGGGCTGGTGAAGCTTTCTTT
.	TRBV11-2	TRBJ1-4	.	CASSPFIWTAYEKLFF	TGTGCCAGCAGCCCCTTCATCTGGACAGCCTATGAAAAACTGTTTTTT
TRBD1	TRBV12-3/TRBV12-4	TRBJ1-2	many	CASHDRERYGYTF	TGTGCCAGCCATGACAGGGAACGCTATGGCTACACCTTC
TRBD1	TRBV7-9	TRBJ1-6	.	CASSSDRVNSPLHF	TGTGCCAGCAGCTCCGACAGGGTTAATTCACCCCTCCACTTT
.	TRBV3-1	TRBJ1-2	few	CASSQGPTSNYGYTF	TGTGCCAGCAGCCAAGGACCCACAAGTAACTATGGCTACACCTTC
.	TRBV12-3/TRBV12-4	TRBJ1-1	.	CASSPPRGSTEAFF	TGTGCCAGCAGCCCCCCCCGGGGTAGCACTGAAGCTTTCTTT
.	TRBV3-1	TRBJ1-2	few	CASSQGPLGYTF	TGTGCCAGCAGCCAAGGTCCGCTGGGGTACACCTTC
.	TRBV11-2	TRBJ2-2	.	CASRPGGTGELFF	TGTGCCAGCAGGCCCGGGGGCACCGGGGAGCTGTTTTTT
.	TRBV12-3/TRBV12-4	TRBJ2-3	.	CASSDIGPDTQYF	TGTGCCAGCAGCGACATTGGCCCAGATACGCAGTATTTT
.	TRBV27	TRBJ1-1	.	CASSWGRGGTEAFF	TGTGCCAGCAGTTGGGGACGGGGCGGCACTGAAGCTTTCTTT
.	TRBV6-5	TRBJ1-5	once	CASSAQARGQPQHF	TGTGCCAGCAGTGCACAGGCCCGGGGGCAGCCCCAGCATTTT
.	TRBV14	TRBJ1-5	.	CASSTTGKNQPQHF	TGTGCCAGCAGCACTACAGGGAAAAATCAGCCCCAGCATTTT
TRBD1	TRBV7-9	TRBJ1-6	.	CASSSETGPSYNSPLHF	TGTGCCAGCAGCTCTGAGACAGGGCCCTCTTATAATTCACCCCTCCACTTT
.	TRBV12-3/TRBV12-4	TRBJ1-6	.	CASRQTENSPLHF	TGTGCCAGCAGACAGACGGAGAACTCACCCCTCCACTTT
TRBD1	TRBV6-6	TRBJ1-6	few	CASSDRQGANSPLHF	TGTGCCAGCAGTGATAGACAGGGTGCTAATTCACCCCTCCACTTT
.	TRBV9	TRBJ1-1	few	CASSVREGGENTEAFF	TGTGCCAGCAGCGTCAGAGAAGGGGGGGAAAACACTGAAGCTTTCTTT
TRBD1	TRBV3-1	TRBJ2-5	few	CASSPDRGETQYF	TGTGCCAGCAGTCCCGACAGGGGAGAGACCCAGTACTTC
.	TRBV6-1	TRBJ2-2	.	CASSYRRVGDTGELFF	TGTGCCAGCAGTTACCGAAGGGTGGGGGACACCGGGGAGCTGTTTTTT
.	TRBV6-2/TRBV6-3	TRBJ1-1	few	CASRKNTEAFF	TGTGCCAGCAGGAAAAACACTGAAGCTTTCTTT
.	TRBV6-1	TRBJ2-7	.	CASSAEGGAGVEQYF	TGTGCCAGCAGTGCGGAAGGAGGGGCAGGAGTCGAGCAGTACTTC
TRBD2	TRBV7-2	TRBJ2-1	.	CASSFDSGNEQFF	TGTGCCAGCAGCTTCGATAGCGGGAATGAGCAGTTCTTC
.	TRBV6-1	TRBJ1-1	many	CASSESQGLTEAFF	TGTGCCAGCAGTGAATCTCAAGGGTTAACTGAAGCTTTCTTT